This T cell receptor beta chain was recovered during a study of Graves' ophthalmopathy and Graves' hyperthyroidism. Broader study findings: Blood also contained most of the expanded thyroid clonotypes above 0.001 frequency.

Hyperthyroidism patients were newly diagnosed, ill under 2 months, and aged 18 to 65 years. Other autoimmune diseases, uncontrolled infections, pregnancy and lactation each led to patient exclusion. Amplifying from RNA transcripts, the study obtained TCR beta CDR3 regions. HTBI primers primed a first-round RT-PCR, and a second-round multiplex PCR followed. TCRdb re-analysed the multiplex PCR reads in MiXCR, keeping a single row per CDR3 protein. The sample carries over a million distinct CDR3 sequences, 35% to 45% recorded once. Note on this clonotype: The antigen remains undetermined.

Specimen: peripheral blood or thyroid tissue (not recorded which). The TCR comes from an adult man with Graves' hyperthyroidism.

This chain's CDR3 is CASSSGLAGGGEQYF. The CDR3 DNA follows: TGTGCCAGCAGTTCCGGACTAGCGGGAGGCGGCGAGCAGTACTTC. J is TRBJ2-7 and V is TRBV6-5; 14 positions match TRBD2. The CDR3 contains 15 residues. The germline V gene has CDR1 MNHEY and CDR2 SVGAGI. Trimming cost V 4 bases and J 6 bases; bases outside gene matches: 5.